This T cell receptor (beta chain) was found in a study of CD8 T cells in ankylosing spondylitis. Findings and caveats of the study: It appeared that ankylosing spondylitis blood was characterized by a TCR beta motif of about 8 highly homologous variants. Before this, some motif variants had been reported in reactive arthritis synovial fluid and blood.

In its sample, this clonotype was seen many times. Its cognate antigen is unknown. TCRdb called the 5' RACE reads again in MiXCR, with one record for every CDR3 protein. This repertoire shows fewer than 550,000 distinct CDR3 sequences, under 5.5% found once; its top ten account for around 3.4%. Between the trimmed V and J ends, which lost 3 bases and 3 bases, there was a span of 6 bases. The CDR3 has 13 amino acids. CDR1 is SEHNR and CDR2 is FQNEAQ in the germline V gene (reference sequence). The source of this sequence is a male donor with ankylosing spondylitis. The material sequenced was blood, either unsorted or a sorted T cell fraction (not recorded which). The J gene is TRBJ2-1, the V gene TRBV7-9, with D unresolved. Written as DNA, the CDR3 is TGTGCCAGCAGCTTGGGCAGCTACAATGAGCAGTTCTTC. It encodes CASSLGSYNEQFF.